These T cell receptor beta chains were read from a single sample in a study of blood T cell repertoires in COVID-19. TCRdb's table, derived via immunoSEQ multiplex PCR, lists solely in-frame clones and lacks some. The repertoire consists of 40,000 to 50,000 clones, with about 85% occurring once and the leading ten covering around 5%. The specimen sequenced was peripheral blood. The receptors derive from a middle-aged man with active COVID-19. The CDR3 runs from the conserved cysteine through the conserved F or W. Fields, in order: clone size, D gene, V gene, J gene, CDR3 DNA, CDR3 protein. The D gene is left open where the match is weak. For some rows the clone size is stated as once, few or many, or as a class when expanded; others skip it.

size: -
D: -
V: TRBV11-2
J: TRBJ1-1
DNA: TGTGCCAGCAGCTTAGGTCGGGTAGAGAGTGAAGCTTTCTTT
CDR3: CASSLGRVESEAFF

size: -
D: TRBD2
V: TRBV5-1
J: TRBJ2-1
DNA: TGCGCCAGCAGCTTGCTTGCGGGAGGGAATATTCGGTCCTACAATGAGCAGTTCTTC
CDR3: CASSLLAGGNIRSYNEQFF

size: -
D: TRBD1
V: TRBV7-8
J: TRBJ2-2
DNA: TGTGCCAGCAGCCGCCAGGACAGGGGCACCGGGGAGCTGTTTTTT
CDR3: CASSRQDRGTGELFF

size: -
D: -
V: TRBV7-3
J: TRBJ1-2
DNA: TGTGCCAGCAGCTCAACAACGGGAGGCTACACCTTC
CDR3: CASSSTTGGYTF

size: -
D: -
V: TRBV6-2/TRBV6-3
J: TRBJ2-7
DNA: TGTGCCAGCAGTTGGTCCTCGGGGGAGCAGTACTTC
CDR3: CASSWSSGEQYF

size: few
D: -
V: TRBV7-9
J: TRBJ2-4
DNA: TGTGCCAGCAGCCCATCGGCGGGGACCGTCCGGAACATTCAGTACTTC
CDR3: CASSPSAGTVRNIQYF

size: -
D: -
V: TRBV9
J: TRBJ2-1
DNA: TGTGCCAGCAGCGTATTCCCGGGGGTGGCCAATGAGCAGTTCTTC
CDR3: CASSVFPGVANEQFF

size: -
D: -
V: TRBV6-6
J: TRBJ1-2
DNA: TGTGCCAGCAGCCCTCGGGCAGGGCAGATCTATGGCTACACCTTC
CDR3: CASSPRAGQIYGYTF

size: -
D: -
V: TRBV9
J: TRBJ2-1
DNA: TGTGCCAGCAGCCCGTGGGGCTATGAGCAGTTCTTC
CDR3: CASSPWGYEQFF

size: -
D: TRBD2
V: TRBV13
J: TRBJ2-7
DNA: TGTGCCAGCAGCTTAGCGAGCGGGAGCTCCTACGAGCAGTACTTC
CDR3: CASSLASGSSYEQYF

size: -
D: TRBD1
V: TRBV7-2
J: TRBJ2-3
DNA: TGTGCCAGCAGCTTAGCCGACAGGGCCACAGATACGCAGTATTTT
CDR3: CASSLADRATDTQYF